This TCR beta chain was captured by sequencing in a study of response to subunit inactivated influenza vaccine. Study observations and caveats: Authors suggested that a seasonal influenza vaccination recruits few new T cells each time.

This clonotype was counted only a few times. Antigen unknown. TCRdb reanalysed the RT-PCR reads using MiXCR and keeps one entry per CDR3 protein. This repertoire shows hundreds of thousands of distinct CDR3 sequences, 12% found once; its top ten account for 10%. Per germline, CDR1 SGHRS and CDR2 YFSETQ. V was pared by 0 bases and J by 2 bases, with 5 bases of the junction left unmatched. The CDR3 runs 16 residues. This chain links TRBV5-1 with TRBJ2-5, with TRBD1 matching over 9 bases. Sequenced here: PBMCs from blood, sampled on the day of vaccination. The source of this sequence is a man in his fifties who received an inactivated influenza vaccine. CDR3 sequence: CASSLDLGTGQETQYF. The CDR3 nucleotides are TGCGCCAGCAGCTTGGACTTGGGGACAGGGCAAGAGACCCAGTACTTC. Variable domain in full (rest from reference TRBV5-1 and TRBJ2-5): KAGVTQTPRYLIKTRGQQVTLSCSPISGHRSVSWYQQTPGQGLQFLFEYFSETQRNKGNFPGRFSGRQFSNSRSEMNVSTLELGDSALYLCASSLDLGTGQETQYFGPGTRLLVL.